The present T cell receptor (beta chain) was sequenced within a study of T cells in women clearing cervical HPV infection. Average input was around 1,100 ng genomic DNA for immunoSEQ TCR beta CDR3 amplification. The method was immunoSEQ multiplex PCR; TCRdb's version includes in-frame clones alone and lacks a portion of them. This sample's clone table lists 45,000 to 55,000 clones. CDR3 length: 15 amino acids. Germline loops: CDR1 MDHEN, CDR2 SYDVKM. The V end lost 5 bases, the J end lost 3 bases, and 17 bases lay between the germline ends. Turning to this clone: From the germline J gene comes the end of the CDR3, since the read stops 3 residues before it.

Dot-blot hybridization genotyped cervical HPV amplified with MY09/MY11 PCR. This sequence joins TRBV28 and TRBJ2-7; perhaps TRBD1 as D (7 bases). Sequencing was done on a sample of blood buffy coat. The sequence derives from a woman between 18 and 70 years old with a cervical HPV16 infection that either progressed to CIN3+ or cleared (not recorded which). The CDR3 sequence is CASSPPRQGGYEQYF. The CDR3 bases that were read are TGTGCCAGCAGTCCCCCCCGACAGGGAGGCTACGAG.